Shown below are 2 T cell receptor beta chains from a single sample sequenced in a study of CD8+ T cells in alopecia areata. Investigators isolated RNA and reverse transcribed it into cDNA to act as the sequencing template. The assay was immunoSEQ multiplex PCR, and TCRdb's table has in-frame clones only and misses some. The table has fewer than 150,000 clones, approximately 80% seen once. Specified treatment: oral pan-JAK inhibitor, 5-10 mg twice daily. Material: CD8+ T cells sorted from blood, obtained at week 4, from a patient treated with tofacitinib. All receptors derive from a human donor with alopecia areata.

The rearrangement uses TRBV4-1 and TRBJ2-1, with a possible D match to TRBD2 (5 bases). V was clipped by 0 bases and J by 7 bases, with 10 bases between them. The CDR3 spans 14 residues. Germline CDR1 MGHRA, CDR2 YSYEKL. The CDR3 region is CASSQDTSGNEQFF. For the CDR3, the DNA is TGCGCCAGCAGCCAAGATACGTCGGGAAATGAGCAGTTCTTC.

The chain has TRBV7-9 and TRBJ2-2; no reliable D call. CDR3 length: 12 amino acids. Germline V gene data show CDR1 as SEHNR and CDR2 as FQNEAQ (reference sequence). With 0 bases removed from V and 6 bases from J, the gap between germline ends came to 2 bases. The CDR3 here is CASSLAAGELFF. The CDR3 DNA reads TGTGCCAGCAGCTTAGCAGCCGGGGAGCTGTTTTTT.